This T cell receptor beta chain was profiled in a study of low-dose radiotherapy and immunotherapy resistance in tumors. About the study: Across 26 weeks, 13 Gy in total went to Cohort 2, delivered as 1 Gy per fraction every two weeks. From cycle 1 day 1, patients took oral aspirin 300 mg every day for four cycles.

Germline-derived CDR1 and CDR2 are SNHLY and FYNNEI. The length of the CDR3 is 14 residues. Trimming shortened V by 0 bases and J by 9 bases, and 12 bases separated the two germline ends. Donors were given nivolumab, ipilimumab, aspirin, low-dose cyclophosphamide and low-dose radiotherapy. TRAV- and TRBV-specific primers were used for first-strand cDNA, which covered alpha and beta chains. TCR amplification involved 15 to 20 PCR cycles with a constant-region primer and V-primer adapter. A single record per CDR3 protein comes from TCRdb applying MiXCR to the reads. The top ten hold approximately 6% of the sample, which has around 17,000 distinct CDR3 sequences, about 71% seen once.

The TCR was taken from a human donor with advanced metastatic prostate, ovarian, gallbladder or colorectal cancer (not recorded which). This table probably holds off-target reads from a library built for another chain. The V gene is TRBV2, the J gene TRBJ2-1; D is uncertain. Written as DNA, the CDR3 is TGTGCCAGCAGTGAAGCGCGAGGCATCACTGAGCAGTTCTTC. This gives the protein CASSEARGITEQFF.